This entry lists 24 T cell receptor beta chains sequenced from one sample in a study of control samples from healthy donors and cancer patients. TCRdb keeps only in-frame clones here, not all; method: immunoSEQ multiplex PCR. The sample includes approximately 59,000 clones, more than 75% of them seen just once. The specimen was PBMCs. The receptors derive from a woman aged 55-69 years with lung cancer.

DNA for the CDR3: TGCGCCAGCAGCTTGGCCGGGCCGTTCAATGAGCAGTTCTTC. Its translation is CASSLAGPFNEQFF. The chain carries TRBV5-1 and TRBJ2-1; D gene unclear. Germline V lookup: CDR1 SGHRS, CDR2 YFSETQ. This CDR3 is 14 amino acids long. Trimming pared 0 bases from V and 6 bases from J, leaving 10 bases between.

The chain uses TRBV3-1 (or the pseudogene TRBV3-2) and TRBJ2-7, with 8 bases aligning to TRBD2. The CDR3 loop spans 21 amino acids. From germline, CDR1 is LGHDT and CDR2 YNNKEL (reference sequence). The V and J ends lost 4 bases and 3 bases, in that order; junction bases with no gene match: 26. CDR3 sequence: CASSLTGGAEPKAVAFYEQYF. The CDR3 nucleotides read TGTGCCAGCAGCCTGACCGGGGGGGCGGAGCCCAAAGCCGTCGCATTCTACGAGCAGTACTTC.

J is TRBJ2-7 and V is TRBV4-2; D may be TRBD1 (5 bases). V was pared by 0 bases and J by 2 bases, with 11 bases between. The germline CDR1 and CDR2 sequences are LGHNA and YNFKEQ. The CDR3 totals 15 residues. The CDR3 here is CASSQDAGPTYEQYF. The CDR3 DNA is TGTGCCAGCAGCCAAGATGCAGGGCCCACCTACGAGCAGTACTTC.

The CDR3 sequence: CASSYSAVSNTEAFF. In nucleotides, the CDR3 is TGTGCCAGCAGTTACTCGGCAGTCTCAAACACTGAAGCTTTCTTT. The chain combines TRBV6-5 with TRBJ1-1; no firm D call. CDR1 and CDR2 from the germline V gene are MNHEY and SVGAGI. The germline V and J ends were trimmed by 0 bases and 2 bases, with 10 bases remaining between them. The CDR3 is 15 amino acids.

Concerning this clone: This CDR3 is also generated by other DNA sequences in the sample. The CDR3 coding sequence is TGCGCCAGCAGCCGGACTAGCGGGAGGGCCGATACGCAGTATTTT. It codes for CASSRTSGRADTQYF. The V call is TRBV5-1, the J call TRBJ2-3; 15 bases align to TRBD2. Germline CDR1 and CDR2: SGHRS and YFSETQ. J gave up 6 bases and V 4 bases, and 3 bases lay outside the gene matches. The CDR3 extends over 15 amino acids. The variable domain in full, completed from reference TRBV5-1 and TRBJ2-3, reads KAGVTQTPRYLIKTRGQQVTLSCSPISGHRSVSWYQQTPGQGLQFLFEYFSETQRNKGNFPGRFSGRQFSNSRSEMNVSTLELGDSALYLCASSRTSGRADTQYFGPGTRLTVL.

The V and J genes are TRBV4-2 and TRBJ2-1; D uncertain. The germline V gene encodes CDR1 LGHNA and CDR2 YNFKEQ. The CDR3 runs 13 residues. V was trimmed by 0 bases and J by 7 bases, leaving 7 bases between them. CDR3 sequence (DNA): TGTGCCAGCAGCCAAGATCGCTGGAATGAGCAGTTCTTC. This codes for CASSQDRWNEQFF.

The rearrangement links TRBV5-1 to TRBJ1-2; unclear D gene. The V gene lost 4 bases and the J gene lost 8 bases, with 27 bases spanning the gap. Germline V gene lookup returns CDR1 SGHRS and CDR2 YFSETQ. The CDR3 has 17 residues. The CDR3 reads CASSPGWTSVGFSGYTF. The DNA for the CDR3 is TGCGCCAGCAGCCCGGGTTGGACTTCCGTAGGGTTTAGCGGCTACACCTTC.

This sequence joins TRBV28 and TRBJ1-1; D is undetermined. CDR3 length: 14 amino acids. CDR1 and CDR2 from the germline V gene are MDHEN and SYDVKM. Between the trimmed V and J ends, which lost 7 bases and 2 bases, there was a span of 14 bases. The CDR3 region has the DNA TGTGCCAGCAATGAACGCGGCGGAAACACTGAAGCTTTCTTT. It encodes CASNERGGNTEAFF. The full variable domain, completed using reference TRBV28 and TRBJ1-1, is DVKVTQSSRYLVKRTGEKVFLECVQDMDHENMFWYRQDPGLGLRLIYFSYDVKMKEKGDIPEGYSVSREKKERFSLILESASTNQTSMYLCASNERGGNTEAFFGQGTRLTVV.

V and J are TRBV6-1 and TRBJ1-2; D might be TRBD1 (6 bases). Trimming took 2 bases from V and 7 from J, leaving 17 bases between them. This CDR3 is built from 15 residues. CDR1 is MNHNS and CDR2 is SASEGT in the germline V gene. CDR3 in DNA: TGTGCCAGCAGTGAATCGGACAGACCCCTCCGTGGCTACACCTTC. Encoded protein: CASSESDRPLRGYTF.

CDR3 DNA sequence: TGTGCCAGCACGGGACTAACCATCCCGTTCTTC. It specifies CASTGLTIPFF. This chain joins TRBV12-3 or TRBV12-4 and TRBJ2-1; 7 nucleotides match TRBD2. The CDR3 has 11 residues. With V trimmed by 7 bases and J by 15 bases, 9 bases remained unmatched.

CDR3 sequence reads: CASSLLGTGELFF. The CDR3 DNA follows: TGTGCCAGCAGCCTATTAGGCACCGGGGAGCTGTTTTTT. This chain links TRBV13 with TRBJ2-2, with D unresolved. Trimming took 5 bases from V and 4 from J, leaving 8 bases between them. Germline lookup yields CDR1 PRHDT and CDR2 FYEKMQ (reference sequence). The CDR3 extends over 13 amino acids. Variable domain in full (rest from reference TRBV13 and TRBJ2-2): AAGVIQSPRHLIKEKRETATLKCYPIPRHDTVYWYQQGPGQDPQFLISFYEKMQSDKGSIPDRFSAQQFSDYHSELNMSSLELGDSALYFCASSLLGTGELFFGEGSRLTVL.

The V call is TRBV3-1 (or the pseudogene TRBV3-2), the J call TRBJ1-5, with D unclear. V gave up 4 bases and J gave up 9 bases, with 13 bases separating them. The germline V gene has CDR1 LGHDT and CDR2 YNNKEL (reference sequence). The CDR3 is 13 amino acids. The CDR3 loop reads CASSPSLHGPQHF. CDR3 in DNA: TGTGCCAGCAGCCCCAGCCTTCACGGGCCCCAGCATTTT.

This clone was counted a single time. The chain carries TRBV5-1 and TRBJ1-2; D gene unclear. This CDR3 has 13 residues. The V end lost 0 bases, the J end lost 5 bases, and 8 bases lay between the germline ends. CDR1 is SGHRS and CDR2 is YFSETQ in the germline V gene. The CDR3 here is CASSLGGFYGYTF. The CDR3 DNA follows: TGCGCCAGCAGCTTGGGTGGGTTTTATGGCTACACCTTC. Looking up the rest from reference TRBV5-1 and TRBJ1-2 gives the full variable domain: KAGVTQTPRYLIKTRGQQVTLSCSPISGHRSVSWYQQTPGQGLQFLFEYFSETQRNKGNFPGRFSGRQFSNSRSEMNVSTLELGDSALYLCASSLGGFYGYTFGSGTRLTVV.

This rearrangement joins TRBV3-1 (or the pseudogene TRBV3-2) to TRBJ2-2; 10 bases agree with TRBD2. This CDR3 comprises 17 residues. Losses at the gene ends were 0 bases for V and 3 bases for J; bases not matched to a gene: 4. Germline loops: CDR1 LGHDT, CDR2 YNNKEL (reference sequence). CDR3 nucleotide sequence: TGTGCCAGCAGCCAAGAATCAGCGGGGGGGCACACCGGGGAGCTGTTTTTT. It specifies CASSQESAGGHTGELFF.

V gene TRBV12-3 or TRBV12-4 combines with J gene TRBJ2-7; D is possibly TRBD2 (6 bases). Trimming took 3 bases from V and 9 from J, leaving 9 bases between them. The CDR3 covers 11 residues. The CDR3 reads CASSFGGGQYF. For the CDR3, the DNA is TGTGCCAGCAGTTTCGGGGGAGGGCAGTACTTC.

This clone has only one observation. Compared with germline, one end of the junction differs, possibly owing to a read error. Other nucleotide sequences in the sample specify the same CDR3. The V call is TRBV10-3, the J call TRBJ2-1; D might be TRBD1 or TRBD2, each matching 5 bases. This CDR3 comprises 12 residues. The germline gives CDR1 ENHRY, CDR2 SYGVKD. The CDR3 is CAIGDRYNEQFF. CDR3 nucleotides: TGCGCCATCGGGGACCGGTACAATGAGCAGTTCTTC.

This chain uses TRBV2 with TRBJ2-5; no clear D. This CDR3 is 13 amino acids long. Germline-derived CDR1 and CDR2 are SNHLY and FYNNEI. V lost 4 bases to trimming and J lost 7 bases, with 13 bases between them. CDR3 amino acids: CASSAAQIGTQYF. The CDR3 DNA reads as TGTGCCAGCAGTGCAGCCCAAATCGGGACCCAGTACTTC.

This rearrangement joins TRBV2 to TRBJ2-1; TRBD2 matches 8 bases. From germline, CDR1 is SNHLY and CDR2 FYNNEI. The CDR3 has 17 residues. V was clipped by 6 bases and J by 6 bases; unmatched bases: 16. The CDR3 spells CASSASRGLGGVNEQFF. The CDR3 coding sequence is TGTGCCAGCAGCGCGAGCAGGGGACTAGGCGGGGTCAATGAGCAGTTCTTC.

The V and J genes are TRBV6-5 and TRBJ2-1; D may be TRBD1 or TRBD2 (8 bases each). V lost 7 bases, J lost 7 bases, and 17 bases lay in between. The CDR3 has 14 residues. Germline lookup yields CDR1 MNHEY and CDR2 SVGAGI. The CDR3: CASTREGTGNEQFF. As DNA, the CDR3 is TGTGCCAGCACCCGGGAGGGGACAGGTAATGAGCAGTTCTTC.

The gene calls are TRBV5-4 and TRBJ2-7, with 8 bases aligning to TRBD1. The CDR3 is 16 residues long. V was clipped by 3 bases and J by 2 bases; unmatched bases: 10. The germline gives CDR1 SGHNT, CDR2 YYREEE (reference sequence). CDR3 nucleotides: TGTGCCAGCAGCTCAACCACCGGGACAGGAGCCTACGAGCAGTACTTC. This codes for CASSSTTGTGAYEQYF.

The J gene is TRBJ1-6, the V gene TRBV6-5; the D is unclear. This CDR3 is built from 15 residues. CDR1 and CDR2 from the germline V gene are MNHEY and SVGAGI. The V end was cut by 6 bases, the J end by 7 bases, with 16 bases between. CDR3 amino acids: CASRPPGQPNSPLHF. Here the CDR3 DNA reads TGTGCCAGCAGGCCCCCCGGGCAGCCGAATTCACCCCTCCACTTT.

This rearrangement joins TRBV30 to TRBJ1-1; 10 nucleotides line up with TRBD1. CDR3 length: 16 residues. The J segment lost 2 bases and the V segment lost 4 bases, leaving 10 bases of the junction unmatched. Germline CDR1 reads GTSNPN; CDR2 reads SVGIG (reference sequence). Here the CDR3 reads CAWKTGGAGGNTEAFF. CDR3 bases: TGTGCCTGGAAGACAGGGGGCGCGGGGGGCAACACTGAAGCTTTCTTT.

This clone was found a few times. The chain links TRBV6-1 to TRBJ2-7; the D is unclear. Between the trimmed V and J ends, which lost 3 bases and 5 bases, there was a span of 5 bases. The CDR3 sequence is 11 residues long. CDR1 and CDR2 (germline): MNHNS, SASEGT. The CDR3 spells CASSDLNEQYF. As DNA, the CDR3 is TGTGCCAGCAGTGACCTTAACGAGCAGTACTTC.

This clone has only a few counts. The chain uses TRBV7-9 and TRBJ1-5, with 7 bases aligning to TRBD1. CDR3 length equals 14 residues. V trimming: 1 base; J trimming: 6 bases; junction bases outside the gene matches: 3. The germline V gene encodes CDR1 SEHNR and CDR2 FQNEAQ (reference sequence). The CDR3 loop reads CASSLEGGSQPQHF. The CDR3 coding sequence is TGTGCCAGCAGCTTAGAAGGGGGCAGTCAGCCCCAGCATTTT.